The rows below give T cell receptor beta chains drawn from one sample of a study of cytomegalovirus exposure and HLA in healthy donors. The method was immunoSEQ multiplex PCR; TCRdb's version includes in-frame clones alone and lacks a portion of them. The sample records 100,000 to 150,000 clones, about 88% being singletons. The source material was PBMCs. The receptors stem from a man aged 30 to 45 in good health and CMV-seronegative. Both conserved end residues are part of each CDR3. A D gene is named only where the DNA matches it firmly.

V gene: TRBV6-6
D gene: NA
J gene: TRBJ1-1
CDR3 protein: CASSFESGAPAFF

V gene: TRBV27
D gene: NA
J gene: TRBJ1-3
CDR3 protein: CASSLSGTIGNTIYF

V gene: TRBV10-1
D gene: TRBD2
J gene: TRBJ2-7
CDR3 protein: CASTGTSGSREQYF

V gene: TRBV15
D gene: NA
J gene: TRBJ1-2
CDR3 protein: CATSREDGGGYGYTF

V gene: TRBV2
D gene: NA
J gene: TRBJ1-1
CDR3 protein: CASNGQGTTEAFF

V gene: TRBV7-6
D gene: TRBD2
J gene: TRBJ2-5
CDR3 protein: CASSPTSGERGGETQYF

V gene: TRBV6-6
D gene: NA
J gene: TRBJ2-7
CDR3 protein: CASSYPQAYEQYF

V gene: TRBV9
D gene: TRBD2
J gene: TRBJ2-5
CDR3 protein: CASSARTSEQETQYF

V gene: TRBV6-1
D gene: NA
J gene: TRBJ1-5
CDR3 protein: CASSERPEHQPQHF

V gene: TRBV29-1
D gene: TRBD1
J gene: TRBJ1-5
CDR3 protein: CSVLTGDQPQHF

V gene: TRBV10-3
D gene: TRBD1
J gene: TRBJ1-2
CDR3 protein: CAISEDRGGYGYTF

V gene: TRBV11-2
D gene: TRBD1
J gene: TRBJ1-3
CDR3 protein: CASSLNSGQGFSGNTIYF

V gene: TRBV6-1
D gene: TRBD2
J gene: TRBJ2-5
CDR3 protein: CASSDLLETSGRLPPETQYF

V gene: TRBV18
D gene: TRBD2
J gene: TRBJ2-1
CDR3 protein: CASSPRGTSGRGYNEQFF

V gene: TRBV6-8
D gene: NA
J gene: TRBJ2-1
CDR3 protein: CASSYTRTPGGDKGWGEQFF

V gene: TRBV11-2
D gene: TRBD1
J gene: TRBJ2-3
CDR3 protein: CASSLDVGGVTDTQYF

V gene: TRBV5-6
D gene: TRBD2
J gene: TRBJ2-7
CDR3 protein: CASMLTGTSGLYEQYF

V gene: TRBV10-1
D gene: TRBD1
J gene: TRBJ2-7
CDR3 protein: CARGTGSSYEQYF

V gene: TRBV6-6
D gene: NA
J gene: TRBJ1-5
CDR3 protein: CASSSQSLQPQHF

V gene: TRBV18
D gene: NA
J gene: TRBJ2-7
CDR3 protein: CASSPVGETYEQYF

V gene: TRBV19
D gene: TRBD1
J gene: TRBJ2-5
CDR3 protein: CANLPGQQETQYF

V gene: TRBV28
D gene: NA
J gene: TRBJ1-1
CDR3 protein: CASSDRIAEAFF

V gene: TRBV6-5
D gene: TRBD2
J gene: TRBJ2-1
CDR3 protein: CASSSGLAGLGEQFF

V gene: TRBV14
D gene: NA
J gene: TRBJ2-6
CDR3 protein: CASSQGSRTTVLTF

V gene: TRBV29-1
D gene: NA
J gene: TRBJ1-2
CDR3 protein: CSVPETDSYGYTF

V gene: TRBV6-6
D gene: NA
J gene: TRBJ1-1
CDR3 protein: CASSDTYSPEAFF

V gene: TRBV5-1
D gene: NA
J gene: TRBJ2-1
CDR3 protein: CASSPVPGSGDNEQFF

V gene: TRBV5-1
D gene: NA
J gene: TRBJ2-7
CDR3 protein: CASSWRGTDAYEQYF

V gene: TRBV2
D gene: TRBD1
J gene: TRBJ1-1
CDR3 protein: CATTRQGARYYPATEAFF

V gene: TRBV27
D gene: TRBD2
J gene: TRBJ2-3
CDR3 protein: CASSFSGSVGTDTQYF

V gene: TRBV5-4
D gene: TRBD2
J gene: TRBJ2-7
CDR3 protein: CASSQSGRNSYEQYF

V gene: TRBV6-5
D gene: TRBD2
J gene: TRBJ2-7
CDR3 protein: CASSSTSGSGEQYF

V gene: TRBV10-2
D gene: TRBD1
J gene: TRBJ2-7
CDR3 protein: CASKDRAIYEQYF

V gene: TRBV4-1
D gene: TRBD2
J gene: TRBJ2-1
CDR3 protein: CASSQPGLAGYNEQFF

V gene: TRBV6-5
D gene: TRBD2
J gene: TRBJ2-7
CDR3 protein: CASRTSGTSYEQYF

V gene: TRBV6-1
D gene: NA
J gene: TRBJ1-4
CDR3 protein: CASSQGGIEKLFF

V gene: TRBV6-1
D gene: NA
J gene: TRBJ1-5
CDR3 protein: CASSELRAGNGQPQHF

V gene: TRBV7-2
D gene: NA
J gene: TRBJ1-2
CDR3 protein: CASSLEGYRHGYTF

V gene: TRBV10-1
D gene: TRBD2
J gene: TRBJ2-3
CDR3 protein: CASSESLAGRADTQYF

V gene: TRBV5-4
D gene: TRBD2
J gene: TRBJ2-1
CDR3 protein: CASSLNRLADSNEQFF

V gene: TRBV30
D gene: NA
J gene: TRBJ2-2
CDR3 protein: CAWSSGGGELFF

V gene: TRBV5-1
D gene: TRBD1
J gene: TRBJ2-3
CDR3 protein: CASSVGQSDTDTQYF

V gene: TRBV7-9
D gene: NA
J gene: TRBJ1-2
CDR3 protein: CASSLKGLKTEGGYTF

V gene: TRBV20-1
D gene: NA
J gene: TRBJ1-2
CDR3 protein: CSRSGSDGYTF

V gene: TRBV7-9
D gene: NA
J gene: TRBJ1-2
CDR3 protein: CASSLAGGAGTGYTF

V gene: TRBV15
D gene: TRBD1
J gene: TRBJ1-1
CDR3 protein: CATSRLGTGELTFF